This TCR beta chain was sequenced during a study of blood T cell repertoires in COVID-19. Study-level background: Samples of COVID-19 (acute and convalescent) were obtained from the United States, Italy and Spain. The cDNA or gDNA used as material had been derived from T cells, B-cell-depleted T cells, or PBMCs.

Seattle enrolled patients during active infection and tracked them longitudinally. CDR1 and CDR2 from the germline V gene are SGHDN and FVKESK. The CDR3 is made up of 16 amino acids. Trimming cost V 4 bases and J 1 base; bases outside gene matches: 9. The table came from immunoSEQ multiplex PCR; TCRdb's copy has only in-frame clones and leaves some out. Altogether approximately 180,000 clones are present, roughly 88% being singletons, with the ten largest covering about 6.7%. The genes are TRBV14 and TRBJ2-7, with 8 bases matching TRBD2. This sequence was found in a woman in her thirties or forties with COVID-19, enrolled during active disease. The sample was peripheral blood. Here the CDR3 reads CASSPLAGRRSYEQYF. DNA for the CDR3: TGTGCCAGCAGCCCTTTAGCGGGGCGAAGGTCCTACGAGCAGTACTTC.